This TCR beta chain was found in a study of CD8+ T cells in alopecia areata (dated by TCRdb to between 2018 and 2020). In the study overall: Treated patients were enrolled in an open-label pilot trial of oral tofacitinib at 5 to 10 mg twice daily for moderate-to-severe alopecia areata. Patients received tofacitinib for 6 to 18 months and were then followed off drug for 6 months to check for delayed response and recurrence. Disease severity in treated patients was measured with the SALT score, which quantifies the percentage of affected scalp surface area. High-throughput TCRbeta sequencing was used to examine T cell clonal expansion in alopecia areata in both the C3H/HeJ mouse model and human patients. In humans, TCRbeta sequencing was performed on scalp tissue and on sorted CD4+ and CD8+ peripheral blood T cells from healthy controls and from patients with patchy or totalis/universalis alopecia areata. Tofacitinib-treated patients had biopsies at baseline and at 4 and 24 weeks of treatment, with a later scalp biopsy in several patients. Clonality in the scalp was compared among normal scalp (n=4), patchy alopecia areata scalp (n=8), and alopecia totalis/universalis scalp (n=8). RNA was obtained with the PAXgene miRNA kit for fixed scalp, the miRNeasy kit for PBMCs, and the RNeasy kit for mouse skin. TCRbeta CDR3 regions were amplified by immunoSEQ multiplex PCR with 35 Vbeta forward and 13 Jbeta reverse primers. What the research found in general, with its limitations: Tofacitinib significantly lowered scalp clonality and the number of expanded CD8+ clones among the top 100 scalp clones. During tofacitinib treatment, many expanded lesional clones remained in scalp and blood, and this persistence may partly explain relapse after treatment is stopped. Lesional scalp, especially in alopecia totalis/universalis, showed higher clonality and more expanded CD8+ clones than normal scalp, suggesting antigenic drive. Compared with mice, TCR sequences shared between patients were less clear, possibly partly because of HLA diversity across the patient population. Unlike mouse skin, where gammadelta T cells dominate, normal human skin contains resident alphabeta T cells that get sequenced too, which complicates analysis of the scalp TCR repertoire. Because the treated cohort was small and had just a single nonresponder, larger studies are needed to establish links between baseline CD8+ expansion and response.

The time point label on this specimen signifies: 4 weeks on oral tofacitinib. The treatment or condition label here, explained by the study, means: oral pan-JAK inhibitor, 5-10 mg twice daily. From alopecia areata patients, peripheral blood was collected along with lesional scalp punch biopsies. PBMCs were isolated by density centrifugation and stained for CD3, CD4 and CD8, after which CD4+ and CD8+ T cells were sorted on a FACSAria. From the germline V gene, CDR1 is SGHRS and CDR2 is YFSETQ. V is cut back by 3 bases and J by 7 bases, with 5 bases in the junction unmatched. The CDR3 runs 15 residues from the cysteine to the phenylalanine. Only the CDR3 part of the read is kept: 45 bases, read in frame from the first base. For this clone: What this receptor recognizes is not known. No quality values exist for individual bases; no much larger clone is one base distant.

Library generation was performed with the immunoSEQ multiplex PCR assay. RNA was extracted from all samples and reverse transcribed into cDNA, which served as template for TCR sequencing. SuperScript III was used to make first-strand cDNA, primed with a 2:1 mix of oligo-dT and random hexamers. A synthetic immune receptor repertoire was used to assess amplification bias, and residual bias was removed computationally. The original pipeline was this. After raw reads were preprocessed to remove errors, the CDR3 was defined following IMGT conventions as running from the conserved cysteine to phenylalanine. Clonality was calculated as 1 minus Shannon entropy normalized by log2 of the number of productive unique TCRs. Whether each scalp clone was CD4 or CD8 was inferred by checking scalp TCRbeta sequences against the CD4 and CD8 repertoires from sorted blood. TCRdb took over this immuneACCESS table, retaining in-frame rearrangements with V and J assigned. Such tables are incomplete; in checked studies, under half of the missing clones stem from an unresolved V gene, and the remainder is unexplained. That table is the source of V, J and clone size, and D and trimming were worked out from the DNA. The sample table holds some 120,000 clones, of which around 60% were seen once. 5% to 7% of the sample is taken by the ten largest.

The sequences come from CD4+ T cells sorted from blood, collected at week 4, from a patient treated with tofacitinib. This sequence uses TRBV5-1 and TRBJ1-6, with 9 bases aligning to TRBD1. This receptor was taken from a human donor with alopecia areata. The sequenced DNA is TGCGCCAGCAGCTGGGATGGACAGGGGAATTCACCCCTCCACTTT. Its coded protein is CASSWDGQGNSPLHF.